The subject of this entry is one T cell receptor beta chain. Germline V gene lookup returns CDR1 SGHTA and CDR2 FQGNSA. V lost 2 bases, J lost 9 bases, and 17 bases lay in between. CDR3 size: 16 residues. This record belongs to a study of control samples from healthy donors and cancer patients. TCRdb's table, derived via immunoSEQ multiplex PCR, lists solely in-frame clones and lacks some. The data hold around 77,000 clones, with almost 95% observed a single time. The receptor comes from a woman aged 60-75 years in good health. Source material: blood. The V call is TRBV7-2, the J call TRBJ1-6; no clear D. In DNA form, the CDR3 reads TGTGCCAGCAGCTTATATCCGGCGCTGGGCAGTTCACCCCTCCACTTT. Its translation: CASSLYPALGSSPLHF.